The clone carrying this T cell receptor beta chain was seen many times. The data were obtained in a study of patients and donors after allogeneic stem cell transplantation. Using its own MiXCR run on the RT-PCR reads, TCRdb lists one record per CDR3 protein. Among over 65,000 distinct CDR3 sequences listed, 26% were seen once. The CDR3 is made up of 11 amino acids. Trimming removed 4 bases from V and 7 bases from J, with 10 bases in between. Germline CDR1 and CDR2: SQVTM and ANQGSEA. Sequenced: blood, either unsorted or a sorted T cell fraction (not recorded which). The chain employs TRBV29-1 and TRBJ1-1, with a tentative D call TRBD1 (5 bases). The origin of this receptor is a human donor who was either an allogeneic HSCT recipient or a stem cell or donor lymphocyte infusion donor (not recorded which). It is not recorded whose cells these are; they may come from a transplant donor. The CDR3 loop is CSVVGADEAFF. In DNA form, the CDR3 reads TGCAGCGTTGTAGGGGCCGATGAAGCTTTCTTT.